The sequence of this T cell receptor (beta chain) was determined in a study of blood T cell repertoires in COVID-19. The assay was immunoSEQ multiplex PCR, and TCRdb's table has in-frame clones only and misses some. The sample holds approximately 470,000 clones; 70% to 90% are singletons and the top ten take about 3.2%. Trimming took off 8 bases at V and 6 bases at J, with 17 bases between the two ends. Germline V gives CDR1 MNHEY, CDR2 SVGAGI. The CDR3 spans 13 residues. This receptor was taken from a human donor in a cohort sampled during active COVID-19. The material sequenced was peripheral blood. The chain carries TRBV6-5 and TRBJ2-7; perhaps TRBD2 as D (5 bases). The CDR3 nucleotides are TGTGCCAGCGAAGTTGGAGGAGGAACCGAGCAGTACTTC. Translating gives CASEVGGGTEQYF.